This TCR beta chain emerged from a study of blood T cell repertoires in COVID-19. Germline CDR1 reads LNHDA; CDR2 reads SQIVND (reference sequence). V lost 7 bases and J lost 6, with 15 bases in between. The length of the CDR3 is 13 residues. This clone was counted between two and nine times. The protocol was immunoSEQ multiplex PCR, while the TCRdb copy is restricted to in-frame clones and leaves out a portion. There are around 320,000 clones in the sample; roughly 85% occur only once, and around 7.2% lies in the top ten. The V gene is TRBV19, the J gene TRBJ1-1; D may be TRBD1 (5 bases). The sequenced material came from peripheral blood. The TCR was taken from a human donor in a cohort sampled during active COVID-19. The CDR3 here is CASTGPWGAEAFF. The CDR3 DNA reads TGTGCCAGTACAGGGCCTTGGGGGGCTGAAGCTTTCTTT.